The 9 T cell receptor beta chains presented below share a single source sample, sequenced in a study of human T cells and chemical hapten exposure. Time point indicated: pre-sensitization, week 0. Treatment denoted: therapeutic diphenylcyclopropenone sensitization with weekly scalp DPC. TCRdb used MiXCR to reprocess the RACE reads, holding one entry per CDR3 protein. This table holds about 80,000 distinct CDR3 sequences, about 15% found once. This sample comprised whole blood, obtained in connection with sensitization to the hapten diphenylcyclopropenone (DPC). These receptors originate from a woman aged 45-60 years with alopecia areata. Some clones in this sample may be carry-over from other donors' samples.

CDR3 amino acids: CSASGTGDSGNQPQHF. The CDR3 DNA sequence: TGCAGTGCTTCCGGGACAGGGGATTCTGGCAATCAGCCCCAGCATTTT. This sequence joins TRBV20-1 and TRBJ1-5, with 10 bases identical to TRBD1. The germline V gene encodes CDR1 DFQATT and CDR2 SNEGSKA (reference sequence). V shed 5 bases, J shed 2 bases, and the junction held 9 bases outside the gene matches. This CDR3 has 16 residues.

The CDR3 loop is CASTLGTGRTYEQYF. CDR3 sequence (DNA): TGTGCCAGCACCCTAGGAACAGGCAGGACCTACGAGCAGTACTTC. This sequence joins TRBV6-1 and TRBJ2-7, with a possible D match to TRBD1 (5 bases). Trimming took 7 bases from V and 2 from J, leaving 18 bases between them. The CDR3 has 15 residues. CDR1 is MNHNS, CDR2 SASEGT, per germline.

The V call is TRBV7-8, the J call TRBJ2-6, with a tentative D call TRBD2 (5 bases). The CDR3 consists of 15 residues. Trimming stripped 6 bases from V and 2 bases from J, with 11 bases between. Germline CDR1 is SGHVS and CDR2 is FQNEAQ. CDR3 in amino acids: CASRKGRAGANVLTF. As DNA, the CDR3 is TGTGCCAGCAGGAAAGGGAGAGCTGGGGCCAACGTCCTGACTTTC.

The V gene is TRBV7-8, the J gene TRBJ2-2; 11 nucleotides align to TRBD2. The CDR3 has 15 amino acids. V was pared by 5 bases and J by 9 bases, with 8 bases of the junction left unmatched. CDR1 and CDR2 from the germline V gene are SGHVS and FQNEAQ. CDR3 sequence reads: CASSTLAGVVRELFF. The DNA for the CDR3 is TGTGCCAGCAGCACACTAGCGGGAGTAGTCAGGGAGCTGTTTTTT.

This rearrangement joins TRBV11-2 to TRBJ2-7; 8 bases are shared with TRBD2. The V segment lost 3 bases and the J segment 0 bases; nucleotides outside the gene matches: 4. The CDR3 runs 15 residues. The germline V gene has CDR1 SGHAT and CDR2 FQNNGV. CDR3 amino acids: CASSLASGSSYEQYF. In DNA form, the CDR3 reads TGTGCCAGCAGCTTGGCGAGCGGGAGCTCCTACGAGCAGTACTTC.

This clonotype occurred many times. The chain carries TRBV19 and TRBJ2-2; 8 bases map to TRBD1. Germline V gives CDR1 LNHDA, CDR2 SQIVND (reference sequence). This CDR3 comprises 13 residues. V gave up 8 bases and J gave up 7 bases; unmatched junction bases: 6. For the CDR3, the DNA is TGTGCCAGTCGGGACAGGTCGGACGGGGAGCTGTTTTTT. Its protein product is CASRDRSDGELFF.

The chain is built from TRBV11-2 and TRBJ2-1; 8 nucleotides align to TRBD2. The CDR3 consists of 15 residues. In germline, CDR1 is SGHAT, CDR2 FQNNGV. The J segment lost 2 bases and the V segment lost 5 bases, leaving 5 bases of the junction unmatched. This chain's CDR3 is CASSSGRSPYNEQFF. CDR3 DNA: TGTGCCAGCAGCAGCGGGAGAAGCCCCTACAATGAGCAGTTCTTC.

CDR3 in amino acids: CAWSPDRGNEQFF. The CDR3 DNA follows: TGTGCCTGGAGTCCGGACAGGGGGAATGAGCAGTTCTTC. The rearrangement joins TRBV30 to TRBJ2-1, with TRBD1 matching 10 bases. Germline V gene lookup returns CDR1 GTSNPN and CDR2 SVGIG (reference sequence). This CDR3 is 13 amino acids long. The trim removed 2 bases at V and 7 bases at J, leaving 2 bases unmatched.

This clonotype was seen ten or more times. The V gene is TRBV28, the J gene TRBJ2-7; D is possibly TRBD2 (6 bases). Trimming took off 3 bases at V and 2 bases at J, with 11 bases between the two ends. Per germline, CDR1 MDHEN and CDR2 SYDVKM. The CDR3 runs 14 residues. CDR3 coding DNA: TGTGCCAGCAGTTTGGAGGGTACCCCCTACGAGCAGTACTTC. Protein sequence: CASSLEGTPYEQYF.